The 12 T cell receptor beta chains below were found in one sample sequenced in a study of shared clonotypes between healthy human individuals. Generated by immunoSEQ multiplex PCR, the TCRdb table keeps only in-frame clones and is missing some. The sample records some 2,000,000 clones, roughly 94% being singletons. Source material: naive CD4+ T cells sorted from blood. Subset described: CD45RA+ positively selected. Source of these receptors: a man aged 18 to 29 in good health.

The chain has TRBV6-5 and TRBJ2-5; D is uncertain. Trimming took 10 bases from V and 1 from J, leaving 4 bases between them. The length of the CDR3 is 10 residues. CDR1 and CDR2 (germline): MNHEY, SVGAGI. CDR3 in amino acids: CATTQETQYF. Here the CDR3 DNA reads TGTGCCACTACCCAAGAGACCCAGTACTTC.

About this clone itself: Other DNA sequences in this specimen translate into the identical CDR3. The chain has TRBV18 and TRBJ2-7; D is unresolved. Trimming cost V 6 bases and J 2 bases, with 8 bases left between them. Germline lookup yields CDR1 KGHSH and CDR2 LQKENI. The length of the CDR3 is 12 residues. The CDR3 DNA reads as TGTGCCAGCTCGCCCCGTACCTACGAGCAGTACTTC. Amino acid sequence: CASSPRTYEQYF.

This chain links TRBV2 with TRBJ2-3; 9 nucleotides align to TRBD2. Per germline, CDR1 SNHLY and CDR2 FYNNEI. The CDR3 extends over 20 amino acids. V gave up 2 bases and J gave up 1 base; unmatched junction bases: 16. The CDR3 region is CASSEIWMASGERGTDTQYF. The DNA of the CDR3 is TGTGCCAGCAGTGAAATATGGATGGCTAGCGGGGAGCGAGGCACAGATACGCAGTATTTT.

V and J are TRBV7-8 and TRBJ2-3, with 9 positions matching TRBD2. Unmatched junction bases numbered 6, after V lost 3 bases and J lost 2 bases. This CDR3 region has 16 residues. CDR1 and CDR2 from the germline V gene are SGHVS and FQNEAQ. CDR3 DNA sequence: TGTGCCAGCAGCTTCAGAAGCGGGGGGTACACAGATACGCAGTATTTT. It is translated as CASSFRSGGYTDTQYF.

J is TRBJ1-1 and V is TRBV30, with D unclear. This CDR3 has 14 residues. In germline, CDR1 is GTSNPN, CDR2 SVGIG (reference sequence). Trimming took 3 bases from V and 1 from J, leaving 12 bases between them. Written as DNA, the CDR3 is TGTGCCTGGAGCGGGAGAAGGGCGAACACTGAAGCTTTCTTT. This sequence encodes CAWSGRRANTEAFF.

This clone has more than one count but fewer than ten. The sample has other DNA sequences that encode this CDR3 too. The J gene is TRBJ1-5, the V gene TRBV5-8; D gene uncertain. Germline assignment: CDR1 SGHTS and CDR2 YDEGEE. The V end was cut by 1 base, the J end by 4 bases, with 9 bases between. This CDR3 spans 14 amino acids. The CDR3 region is CASSLLKANQPQHF. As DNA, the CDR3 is TGTGCCAGCAGCTTGTTGAAGGCGAATCAGCCCCAGCATTTT.

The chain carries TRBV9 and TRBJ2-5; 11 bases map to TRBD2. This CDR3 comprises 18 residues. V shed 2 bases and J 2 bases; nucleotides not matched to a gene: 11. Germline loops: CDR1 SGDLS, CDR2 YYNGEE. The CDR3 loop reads CASSVQPSGLAAQETQYF. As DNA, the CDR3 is TGTGCCAGCAGCGTCCAACCCTCGGGACTAGCGGCACAAGAGACCCAGTACTTC.

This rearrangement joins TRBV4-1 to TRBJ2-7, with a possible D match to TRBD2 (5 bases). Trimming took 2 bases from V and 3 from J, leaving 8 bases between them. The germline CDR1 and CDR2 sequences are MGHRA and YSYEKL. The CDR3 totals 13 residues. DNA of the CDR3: TGCGCCAGCAGCCAAACGGGATACTACGAGCAGTACTTC. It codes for CASSQTGYYEQYF.

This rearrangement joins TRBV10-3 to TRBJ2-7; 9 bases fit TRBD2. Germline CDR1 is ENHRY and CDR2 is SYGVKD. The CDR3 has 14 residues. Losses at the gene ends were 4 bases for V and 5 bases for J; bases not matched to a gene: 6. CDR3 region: CAISGRREGHEQYF. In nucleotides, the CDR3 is TGTGCCATCAGTGGGCGGCGGGAGGGTCACGAGCAGTACTTC.

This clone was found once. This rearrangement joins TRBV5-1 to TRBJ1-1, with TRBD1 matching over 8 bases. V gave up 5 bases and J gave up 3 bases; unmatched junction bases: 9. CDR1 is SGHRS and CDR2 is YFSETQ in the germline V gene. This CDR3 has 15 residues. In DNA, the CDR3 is TGCGCCAGCAGATTTACAGGGGGAAAGGACACTGAAGCTTTCTTT. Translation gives CASRFTGGKDTEAFF. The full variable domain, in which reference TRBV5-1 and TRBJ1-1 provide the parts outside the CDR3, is KAGVTQTPRYLIKTRGQQVTLSCSPISGHRSVSWYQQTPGQGLQFLFEYFSETQRNKGNFPGRFSGRQFSNSRSEMNVSTLELGDSALYLCASRFTGGKDTEAFFGQGTRLTVV.

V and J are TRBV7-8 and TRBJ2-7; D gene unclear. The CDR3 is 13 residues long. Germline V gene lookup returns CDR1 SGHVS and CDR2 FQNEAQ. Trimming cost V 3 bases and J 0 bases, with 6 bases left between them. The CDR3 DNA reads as TGTGCCAGCAGCTTCGCGACCTCCTACGAGCAGTACTTC. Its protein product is CASSFATSYEQYF.

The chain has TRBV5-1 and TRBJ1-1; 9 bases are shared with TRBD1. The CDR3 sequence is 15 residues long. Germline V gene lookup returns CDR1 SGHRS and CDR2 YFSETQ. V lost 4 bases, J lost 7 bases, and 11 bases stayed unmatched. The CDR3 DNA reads TGCGCCAGCAGCCCGGGGGACAGGGCAGTTCTTGAAGCTTTCTTT. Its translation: CASSPGDRAVLEAFF.